The 9 T cell receptor beta chains below all came from one sample that was sequenced in a study of cytomegalovirus exposure and HLA in healthy donors. The PCR had 60 Vbeta and 13 Jbeta primers. Measured with immunoSEQ multiplex PCR; TCRdb has only the in-frame clones, and not every one. The sample carries over 150,000 clones, approximately 77% recorded once. The sequenced sample was PBMCs. These receptors were taken from a male donor in good health and CMV-seropositive.

The chain links TRBV7-2 to TRBJ2-7; TRBD2 agrees at 9 bases. Germline loops: CDR1 SGHTA, CDR2 FQGNSA. J was trimmed by 3 bases and V by 4 bases; bases with no gene match: 7. This CDR3 is 15 amino acids long. This CDR3 reads CASSSQAGGSYEQYF. The DNA of the CDR3 is TGTGCCAGCAGCTCCCAGGCGGGGGGGAGCTACGAGCAGTACTTC.

The chain couples TRBV25-1 to TRBJ2-7; no reliable D call. The CDR3 extends over 11 amino acids. Trimming removed 1 base at V and 11 bases at J, with 9 bases between. CDR1 MGHDK and CDR2 SYGVNS come from the germline V gene. CDR3 bases: TGTGCCAGCAGTGAATCTTATGTAGAGTACTTC. This codes for CASSESYVEYF.

The DNA for the CDR3 is TGTGCCAGCAGTGAAGACAGAGTGGATGAAAAACTGTTTTTT. It encodes CASSEDRVDEKLFF. This chain joins TRBV6-1 and TRBJ1-4; no firm D call. Germline V gene sequence: CDR1 MNHNS, CDR2 SASEGT. Trimming stripped 1 base from V and 6 bases from J, with 9 bases between. The CDR3 runs to 14 residues.

The chain recombines TRBV10-3 with TRBJ2-7; TRBD2 matches at 9 bases. The V segment lost 6 bases and the J segment 1 base; nucleotides outside the gene matches: 16. Germline-derived CDR1 and CDR2 are ENHRY and SYGVKD. This CDR3 comprises 18 residues. The CDR3 nucleotides read TGTGCCATCAGGGAGGGCGGGGGGGCGAACTTTAGGTCCTACGAGCAGTACTTC. It is translated as CAIREGGGANFRSYEQYF.

The DNA for the CDR3 is TGTGCCAGTAGTTCGGGGGGACATATGAACACTGAAGCTTTCTTT. Translation: CASSSGGHMNTEAFF. The rearrangement uses TRBV19 and TRBJ1-1; D might be TRBD1 (6 bases). CDR3 length: 15 residues. V was clipped by 5 bases and J by 0 bases, with 13 bases between them. The germline gives CDR1 LNHDA, CDR2 SQIVND (reference sequence).

The chain couples TRBV13 to TRBJ1-2, with D possibly TRBD1 on 5 matching bases. CDR3 length: 14 amino acids. The V gene's germline CDR1 is PRHDT and CDR2 FYEKMQ (reference sequence). V was shortened by 2 bases and J by 0 bases, with 7 bases between the two germline ends. The CDR3: CASSLRGTNYGYTF. The CDR3 region has the DNA TGTGCCAGCAGCTTAAGGGGAACTAACTATGGCTACACCTTC.

The V call is TRBV2, the J call TRBJ2-3; D may be TRBD2 (6 bases). The V gene lost 6 bases and the J gene lost 4 bases, with 11 bases spanning the gap. CDR3 size: 13 residues. Germline V gives CDR1 SNHLY, CDR2 FYNNEI. The CDR3 loop reads CASRGLSPDTQYF. The CDR3 nucleotides read TGTGCCAGCAGGGGACTCAGCCCAGATACGCAGTATTTT.

This clone has a handful of counts. The gene calls are TRBV5-7 and TRBJ1-6, with TRBD1 as a possible D gene (6 bases). TRBV5-7 is an ORF for which the function is uncertain. The length of the CDR3 is 15 residues. V was trimmed by 0 bases and J by 8 bases, leaving 12 bases between them. CDR3 in DNA: TGTGCCAGCAGCTTGGTTGGGGGCCGTCATTCACCCCTCCACTTT. Protein: CASSLVGGRHSPLHF.

The chain uses TRBV7-2 and TRBJ2-2; D call uncertain. Germline values: CDR1 SGHTA, CDR2 FQGNSA. Trimming shortened V by 5 bases and J by 8 bases, and 12 bases separated the two germline ends. This CDR3 is 13 amino acids long. The CDR3 nucleotides read TGTGCCAGCAGCCCCGGTACTGCAGGGGAGCTGTTTTTT. Its protein is CASSPGTAGELFF.